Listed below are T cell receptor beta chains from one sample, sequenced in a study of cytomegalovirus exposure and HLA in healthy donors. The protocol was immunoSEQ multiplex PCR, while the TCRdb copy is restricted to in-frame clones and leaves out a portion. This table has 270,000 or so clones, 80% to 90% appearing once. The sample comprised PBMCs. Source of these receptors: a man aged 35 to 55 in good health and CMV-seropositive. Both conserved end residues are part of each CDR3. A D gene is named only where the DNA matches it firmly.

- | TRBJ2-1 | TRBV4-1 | CASSQAGPSYNEQFF
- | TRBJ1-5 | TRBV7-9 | CASSGALADQPQHF
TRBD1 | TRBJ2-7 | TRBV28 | CASTGTVSYEQYF
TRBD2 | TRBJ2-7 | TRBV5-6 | CASRMVLACYEQYF
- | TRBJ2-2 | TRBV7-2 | CASSLVQGRTGELFF
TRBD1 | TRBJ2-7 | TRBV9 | CASSVGTGGFDEQYF
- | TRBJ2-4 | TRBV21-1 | CASRPGLAGGLVQNIQYF
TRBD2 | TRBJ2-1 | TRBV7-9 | CASSLAGLAEGYNEQFF
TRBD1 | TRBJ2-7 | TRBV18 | CASSLGQTYEQYF
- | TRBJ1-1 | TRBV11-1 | CASSFPDAGRMNTEAFF
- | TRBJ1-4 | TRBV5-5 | CASSLIQGNEKLFF
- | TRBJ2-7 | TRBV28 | CASSSVEVSSYEQYF
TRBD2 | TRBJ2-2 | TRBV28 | CASRPGLAGAGELFF
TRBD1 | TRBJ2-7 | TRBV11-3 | CASSLGPGQGSYEQYF
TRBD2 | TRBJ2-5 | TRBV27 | CASSSDRVASGRTETQYF
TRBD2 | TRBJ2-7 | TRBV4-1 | CASSRTSGSSYEQYF
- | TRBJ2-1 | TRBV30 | CAWSVLGSRAYNEQFF
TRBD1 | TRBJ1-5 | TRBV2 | CASSRTGSNQPQHF
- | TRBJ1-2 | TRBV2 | CASSRDSNYGYTF
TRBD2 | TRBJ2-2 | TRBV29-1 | CSVGAGGGVGELFF
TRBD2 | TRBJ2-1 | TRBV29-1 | CSVLRGSGRSSYNEQFF
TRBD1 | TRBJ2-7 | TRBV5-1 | CASSPTGQAFYEQYF
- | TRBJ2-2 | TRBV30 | CAWREGVNTGELFF
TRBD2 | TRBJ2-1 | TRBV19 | CASSSGSSYNEQFF
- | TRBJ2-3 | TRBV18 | CASSPPSGHTDTQYF
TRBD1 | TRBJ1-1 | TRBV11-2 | CASSSPGAGGTEAFF
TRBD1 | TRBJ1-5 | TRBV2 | CASRLDRGLQPQHF
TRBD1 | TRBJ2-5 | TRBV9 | CASSVAWQGEETQYF
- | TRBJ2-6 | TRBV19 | CASSIGASGANVLTF
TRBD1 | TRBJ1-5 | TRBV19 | CASRAGTVNQPQHF
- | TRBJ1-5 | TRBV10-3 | CAISEEGFGQPQHF
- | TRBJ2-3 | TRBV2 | CASSGTTPSTDTQYF
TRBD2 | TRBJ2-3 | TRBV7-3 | CASSLKPAGAYLADTQYF
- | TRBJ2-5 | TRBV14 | CASSQRDLRTVKGQETQYF
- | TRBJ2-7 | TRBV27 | CASSLSAGKLSYEQYF
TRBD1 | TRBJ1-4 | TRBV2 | CASIGDRGNEKLFF
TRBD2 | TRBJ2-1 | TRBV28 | CASSPRGRIYNEQFF
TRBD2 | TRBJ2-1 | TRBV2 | CASSEAGTSGSGEQFF
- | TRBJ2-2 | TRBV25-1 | CASSEYGAGELFF